The following is a T cell receptor beta chain sequence with its context. Antigen unknown. The data were obtained in a study of T cell repertoires in cytomegalovirus infection. Looking at the study overall: Indications came from public TCR beta signatures; they pointed to CMV infection and to a matching HLA type. Study-level points and caveats: Within the response measured ex vivo, HLA-C-restricted CMV-specific TCR beta clonotypes were dominant. Based on cumulative public TCR beta family frequency, carriers of CMV plus the relevant HLA were identified.

The V gene lost 3 bases and the J gene lost 0 bases, with 13 bases spanning the gap. The CDR3 runs to 16 residues. Germline V gives CDR1 SGHDT, CDR2 YYEEEE. TCRdb passed the reads through MiXCR, listing each CDR3 protein once. The table lists around 740,000 distinct CDR3 sequences, 35% to 40% of them singletons, with around 2.8% in the top ten. The receptor comes from a human donor in good health (CMV status not recorded). Some clones in this sample may be carry-over from other donors' samples. This sequence joins TRBV5-6 and TRBJ1-3; D remains unclear. The sequenced sample was PBMCs. CDR3 coding DNA: TGTGCCAGCAGCTCGTGGACGGAGGTCTCTGGAAACACCATATATTTT. Protein sequence: CASSSWTEVSGNTIYF.